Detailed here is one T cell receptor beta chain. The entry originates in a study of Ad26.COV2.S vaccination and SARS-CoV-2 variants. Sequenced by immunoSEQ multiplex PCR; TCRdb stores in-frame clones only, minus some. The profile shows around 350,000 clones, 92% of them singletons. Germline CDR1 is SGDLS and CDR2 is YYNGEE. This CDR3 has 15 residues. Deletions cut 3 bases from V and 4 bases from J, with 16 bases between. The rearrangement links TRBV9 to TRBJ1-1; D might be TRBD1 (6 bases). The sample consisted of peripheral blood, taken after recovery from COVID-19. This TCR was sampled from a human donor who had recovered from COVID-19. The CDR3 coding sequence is TGTGCCAGCAGCGGGAGCCTACAGGGAATCACTGAAGCTTTCTTT. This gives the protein CASSGSLQGITEAFF.